The 26 T cell receptor beta chains presented below share a single source sample, sequenced in a study of T-cell memory formation after mild COVID-19. TCRdb recomputed calls from the 5' RACE reads with MiXCR, one row per CDR3 protein. The sample records around 390,000 distinct CDR3 sequences, about 16% being singletons. The sequenced sample consisted of PBMCs or a T cell subset sorted from them (not recorded which). The receptors were gathered from a man aged 18 to 29 who had mild COVID-19 (a few samples of this study predate the infection). Cell type and time point are not known.

This clonotype was detected once. The chain uses TRBV12-3 or TRBV12-4 and TRBJ1-4; a possible D gene is TRBD1 (6 bases). The CDR3 has 14 residues. V dropped 3 bases and J dropped 6 bases, with 11 bases sitting between them. CDR3 nucleotide sequence: TGTGCCAGCAGTTTGGGCAGGGGAGATGAAAAACTGTTTTTT. This codes for CASSLGRGDEKLFF.

The chain combines TRBV21-1 with TRBJ1-1. TRBV21-1 is a pseudogene locus. This CDR3 has 13 amino acids. The CDR3 spells CASSKVGLTEAFF. The CDR3 coding sequence is TGTGCCAGCAGCAAAGTGGGCCTCACTGAAGCTTTCTTT.

This clonotype turned up a few times. V and J are TRBV19 and TRBJ2-1; TRBD2 aligns across 10 bases. The CDR3 is 16 residues long. V lost 3 bases and J lost 2; bases outside the gene matches: 4. Germline CDR1 LNHDA, CDR2 SQIVND (reference sequence). The CDR3, as DNA: TGTGCCAGTAGTATGGAACTAGCGGGGACCTACAATGAGCAGTTCTTC. Protein product: CASSMELAGTYNEQFF.

J is TRBJ2-7 and V is TRBV6-2 or TRBV6-3; no clear D gene. The CDR3 length is 14 residues. Germline-derived CDR1 and CDR2 are MNHEY and SVGEGT. V gave up 6 bases and J gave up 1 base, with 13 bases separating them. CDR3 nucleotide sequence: TGTGCCAGCAGGGCCTTAGCTGGTTCCTACGAGCAGTACGTC. Protein sequence: CASRALAGSYEQYV.

The chain couples TRBV18 to TRBJ1-2; D is perhaps TRBD1 (6 bases). Germline V gives CDR1 KGHSH, CDR2 LQKENI. The CDR3 contains 14 residues. Trimming left V 4 bases short and J 1 base short, with 10 bases between. The CDR3 DNA follows: TGTGCCAGCTCACAAGGACAGCTTAACTATGGCTACACCTTC. This encodes CASSQGQLNYGYTF.

DNA for the CDR3: TGTGCCAGCAGCCGATATGGCAGGGGAGTCTCTAATTCACCCCTCCACTTT. This codes for CASSRYGRGVSNSPLHF. The chain uses TRBV27 and TRBJ1-6; weak D call: TRBD1 (6 bases). This CDR3 spans 17 amino acids. V dropped 6 bases and J dropped 6 bases, with 21 bases sitting between them. The germline V gene encodes CDR1 MNHEY and CDR2 SMNVEV (reference sequence).

This clonotype turned up a few times. The CDR3 nucleotides read TGCGCCAGCAGCCGACCCCTTGGGCAGGGGGACTATGGCTACACCTTC. Amino acids: CASSRPLGQGDYGYTF. V and J are TRBV4-1 and TRBJ1-2; 7 bases agree with TRBD1. The CDR3 has 16 amino acids. Trimming removed 4 bases from V and 3 bases from J; junction bases left unmatched: 11. From germline, CDR1 is MGHRA and CDR2 YSYEKL.

The chain carries TRBV30 and TRBJ2-3; D is uncertain. This CDR3 has 15 amino acids. The germline CDR1 and CDR2 sequences are GTSNPN and SVGIG (reference sequence). Between the trimmed V and J ends, which lost 0 bases and 0 bases, there was a span of 10 bases. The CDR3 spells CAWSVRYESTDTQYF. The CDR3 nucleotides are TGTGCCTGGAGTGTACGGTATGAGAGCACAGATACGCAGTATTTT.

The rearrangement joins TRBV29-1 to TRBJ2-5, with no clear D. Trimming removed 2 bases at V and 4 bases at J, with 11 bases between. CDR3 size: 13 residues. CDR1 SQVTM and CDR2 ANQGSEA come from the germline V gene. CDR3 in DNA: TGCAGCGTTGAACCCCCCACCCCAGAGACCCAGTACTTC. Its protein product is CSVEPPTPETQYF.

V gene TRBV6-2 or TRBV6-3 combines with J gene TRBJ1-6; D is unclear. CDR3 size: 14 residues. Deletions cut 8 bases from V and 9 bases from J, with 17 bases between. Germline loops: CDR1 MNHEY, CDR2 SVGEGT. For the CDR3, the DNA is TGTGCCAGCGCGACCCAAGTCCGCCTTTCACCCCTCCACTTT. Its translation: CASATQVRLSPLHF.

The rearrangement joins TRBV3-1 to TRBJ1-3; D not certain. This CDR3 has 17 residues. The V end was cut by 5 bases, the J end by 1 base, with 18 bases between. Germline V gene sequence: CDR1 LGHDT, CDR2 YNNKEL (reference sequence). The CDR3: CASSRLDARVSGNTIYF. The DNA of the CDR3 is TGTGCCAGCAGCAGATTGGACGCGAGAGTATCTGGAAACACCATATATTTT.

This chain links TRBV20-1 with TRBJ1-2; no clear D. The CDR3 loop spans 13 amino acids. V lost 3 bases, J lost 5 bases, and 13 bases lay in between. Germline V CDR1 and CDR2: DFQATT, SNEGSKA (reference sequence). The CDR3 DNA follows: TGCAGTGCTAGTACCGCCGATGGTTATGGCTACACCTTC. This gives the protein CSASTADGYGYTF.

This clonotype was counted a few times. V usage is TRBV4-1 and J usage is TRBJ1-2, with TRBD1 matching over 11 bases. The CDR3 contains 15 residues. Losses at the gene ends were 5 bases for V and 4 bases for J; bases not matched to a gene: 6. Germline V gives CDR1 MGHRA, CDR2 YSYEKL. The CDR3 bases are TGCGCCAGCAGCTACCGAGGACAGGGGGCCTATGGCTACACCTTC. The encoded protein is CASSYRGQGAYGYTF.

There are a few counts of this clonotype. The V call is TRBV7-9, the J call TRBJ2-1; TRBD2 agrees at 7 bases. Germline CDR1 reads SEHNR; CDR2 reads FQNEAQ (reference sequence). Losses at the gene ends were 11 bases for V and 2 bases for J; bases not matched to a gene: 3. The CDR3 runs to 12 residues. The CDR3 DNA reads TGTGCCTCGGGGACTACCTACAATGAGCAGTTCTTC. Its protein is CASGTTYNEQFF. Complete variable domain (other parts from reference TRBV7-9 and TRBJ2-1): DTGVSQNPRHKITKRGQNVTFRCDPISEHNRLYWYRQTLGQGPEFLTYFQNEAQLEKSRLLSDRFSAERPKGSFSTLEIQRTEQGDSAMYLCASGTTYNEQFFGPGTRLTVL.

This clonotype was seen a few times. This chain links TRBV7-9 with TRBJ1-6, with 11 bases identical to TRBD1. The V and J ends lost 5 bases and 8 bases, in that order; junction bases with no gene match: 2. CDR3 size: 14 residues. Germline V CDR1 and CDR2: SEHNR, FQNEAQ (reference sequence). The CDR3 DNA reads TGTGCCAGCAGCCCGGACAGGGGGCATTCACCCCTCCACTTT. Encoded protein: CASSPDRGHSPLHF. Variable domain in full (rest from reference TRBV7-9 and TRBJ1-6): DTGVSQNPRHKITKRGQNVTFRCDPISEHNRLYWYRQTLGQGPEFLTYFQNEAQLEKSRLLSDRFSAERPKGSFSTLEIQRTEQGDSAMYLCASSPDRGHSPLHFGNGTRLTVT.

This sequence joins TRBV9 and TRBJ1-2, with TRBD1 matching 8 bases. From germline, CDR1 is SGDLS and CDR2 YYNGEE. The CDR3 spans 13 residues. J gave up 4 bases and V 2 bases, and 1 base lay outside the gene matches. The DNA of the CDR3 is TGTGCCAGCAGCGTGACAGGGGCCTATGGCTACACCTTC. Residues: CASSVTGAYGYTF.

The rearrangement joins TRBV6-2 or TRBV6-3 to TRBJ2-4, with 9 positions matching TRBD2. There are 20 residues in the CDR3. V was clipped by 2 bases and J by 0 bases; unmatched bases: 14. Germline-derived CDR1 and CDR2 are MNHEY and SVGEGT. CDR3 amino acids: CASSYTPDSGGDLAKNIQYF. The CDR3 DNA sequence: TGTGCCAGCAGTTACACGCCGGATAGCGGGGGCGACCTAGCCAAAAACATTCAGTACTTC.

This clonotype was counted at least ten times. The chain combines TRBV10-3 with TRBJ2-1; D remains unclear. Trimming shortened V by 8 bases and J by 1 base, and 12 bases separated the two germline ends. The germline V gene has CDR1 ENHRY and CDR2 SYGVKD. This CDR3 has 14 residues. The CDR3 DNA sequence: TGTGCCATCCGACGGTTAGGGTCCTACAATGAGCAGTTCTTC. As protein: CAIRRLGSYNEQFF.

CDR3 coding DNA: TGTGCCAGCAGCTTACCTCCCTCTTACGAGCAGTACGTC. Translated, it gives CASSLPPSYEQYV. The rearrangement links TRBV7-9 to TRBJ2-7; D call uncertain. Germline loops: CDR1 SEHNR, CDR2 FQNEAQ (reference sequence). The CDR3 spans 13 residues. V was trimmed by 2 bases and J by 4 bases, leaving 9 bases between them.

This clonotype was counted only a few times. V and J are TRBV6-1 and TRBJ1-5, with D hard to call. The CDR3 consists of 16 residues. Germline V CDR1 and CDR2: MNHNS, SASEGT. The V and J ends lost 0 bases and 7 bases respectively, with 16 bases between them. Here the CDR3 reads CASSEAVSPSQQPQHF. DNA for the CDR3: TGTGCCAGCAGTGAAGCGGTTTCACCAAGCCAGCAGCCCCAGCATTTT.

This clonotype appeared a few times. The V gene is TRBV20-1, the J gene TRBJ2-7; 8 nucleotides agree with TRBD2. The CDR3 runs 14 residues. V shed 6 bases, J shed 6 bases, and the junction held 13 bases outside the gene matches. CDR1 DFQATT and CDR2 SNEGSKA come from the germline V gene (reference sequence). The CDR3 DNA reads TGCAGTGCGGGGTTAGCGGGGCCTCTTAGCGAGCAGTACTTC. Translation: CSAGLAGPLSEQYF.

The V gene is TRBV6-5, the J gene TRBJ2-1; 13 nucleotides align to TRBD2. This CDR3 contains 15 residues. The V and J ends lost 6 bases and 2 bases, in that order; junction bases with no gene match: 1. Germline V CDR1 and CDR2: MNHEY, SVGAGI. The CDR3 coding sequence is TGTGCCAGCAGAGGACTAGCGGGGGCCTACAATGAGCAGTTCTTC. Protein: CASRGLAGAYNEQFF.

This clonotype showed up just a few times. The chain employs TRBV20-1 and TRBJ1-2, with 9 bases fitting TRBD1. Germline V lookup: CDR1 DFQATT, CDR2 SNEGSKA (reference sequence). The J segment lost 3 bases and the V segment lost 2 bases, leaving 1 base of the junction unmatched. CDR3 length equals 13 residues. The CDR3 is CSARRQGDYGYTF. CDR3 coding DNA: TGCAGTGCTAGAAGACAGGGGGACTATGGCTACACCTTC.

This clonotype was recorded many times. V is TRBV29-1 and J is TRBJ2-3; D remains ambiguous. Germline V gives CDR1 SQVTM, CDR2 ANQGSEA. The CDR3 contains 12 residues. With 3 bases removed from V and 8 bases from J, the gap between germline ends came to 12 bases. The CDR3 DNA follows: TGCAGCGTTGAGGGATCTATTCTTACGCAGTATTTT. This translates into CSVEGSILTQYF.

In this sample, this clonotype turned up a few times. V usage is TRBV5-1 and J usage is TRBJ1-1; unclear D gene. The V gene lost 0 bases and the J gene lost 0 bases, with 9 bases spanning the gap. The CDR3 covers 15 residues. Germline assignment: CDR1 SGHRS and CDR2 YFSETQ. The CDR3 reads CASSLGPILNTEAFF. CDR3 DNA: TGCGCCAGCAGCTTGGGGCCGATCCTGAACACTGAAGCTTTCTTT.

This clonotype came up a few times. The CDR3 nucleotides read TGCAGCGTGGAGGACAGGGGATCGAATGAGCAGTTCTTC. Amino acids: CSVEDRGSNEQFF. The V and J genes are TRBV29-1 and TRBJ2-1; the match to TRBD1 covers 9 bases. Germline CDR1 and CDR2: SQVTM and ANQGSEA. The CDR3 contains 13 residues. V was pared by 6 bases and J by 7 bases, with 7 bases of the junction left unmatched.